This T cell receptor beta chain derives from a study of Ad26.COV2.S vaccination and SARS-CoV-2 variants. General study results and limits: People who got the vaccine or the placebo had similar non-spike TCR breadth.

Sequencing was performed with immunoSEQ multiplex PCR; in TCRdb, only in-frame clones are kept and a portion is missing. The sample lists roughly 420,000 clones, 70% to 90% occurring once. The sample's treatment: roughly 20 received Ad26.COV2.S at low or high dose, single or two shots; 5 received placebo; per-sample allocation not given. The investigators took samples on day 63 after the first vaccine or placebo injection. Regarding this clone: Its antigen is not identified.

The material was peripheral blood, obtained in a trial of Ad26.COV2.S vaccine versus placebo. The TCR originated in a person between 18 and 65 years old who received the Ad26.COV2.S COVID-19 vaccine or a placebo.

The CDR3 loop reads CASRERDRVFNSPLHF. The CDR3 nucleotides are TGTGCCAGCAGGGAGAGGGACAGGGTTTTTAATTCACCCCTCCACTTT. The rearrangement joins TRBV2 to TRBJ1-6, with 9 bases fitting TRBD1. J lost 6 bases, V lost 6 bases, and 9 bases had no gene match. Germline V gene data show CDR1 as SNHLY and CDR2 as FYNNEI. The CDR3 is made up of 16 amino acids. The whole variable domain, filled in from reference TRBV2 and TRBJ1-6, reads EPEVTQTPSHQVTQMGQEVILRCVPISNHLYFYWYRQILGQKVEFLVSFYNNEISEKSEIFDDQFSVERPDGSNFTLKIRSTKLEDSAMYFCASRERDRVFNSPLHFGNGTRLTVT.